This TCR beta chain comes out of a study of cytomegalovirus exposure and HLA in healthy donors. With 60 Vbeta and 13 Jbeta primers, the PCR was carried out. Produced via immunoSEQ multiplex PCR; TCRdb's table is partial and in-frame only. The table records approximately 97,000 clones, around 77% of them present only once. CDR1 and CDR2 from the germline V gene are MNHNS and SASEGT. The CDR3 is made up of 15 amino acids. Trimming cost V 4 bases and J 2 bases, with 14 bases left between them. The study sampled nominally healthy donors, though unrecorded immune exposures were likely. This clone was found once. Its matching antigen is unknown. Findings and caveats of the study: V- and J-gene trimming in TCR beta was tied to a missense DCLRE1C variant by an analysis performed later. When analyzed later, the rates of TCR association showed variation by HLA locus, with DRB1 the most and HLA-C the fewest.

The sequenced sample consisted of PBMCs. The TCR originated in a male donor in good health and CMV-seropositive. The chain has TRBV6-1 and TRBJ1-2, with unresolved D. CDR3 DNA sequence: TGTGCCAGCAGTGTAGAAGGCGGTTTGAACTATGGCTACACCTTC. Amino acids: CASSVEGGLNYGYTF.